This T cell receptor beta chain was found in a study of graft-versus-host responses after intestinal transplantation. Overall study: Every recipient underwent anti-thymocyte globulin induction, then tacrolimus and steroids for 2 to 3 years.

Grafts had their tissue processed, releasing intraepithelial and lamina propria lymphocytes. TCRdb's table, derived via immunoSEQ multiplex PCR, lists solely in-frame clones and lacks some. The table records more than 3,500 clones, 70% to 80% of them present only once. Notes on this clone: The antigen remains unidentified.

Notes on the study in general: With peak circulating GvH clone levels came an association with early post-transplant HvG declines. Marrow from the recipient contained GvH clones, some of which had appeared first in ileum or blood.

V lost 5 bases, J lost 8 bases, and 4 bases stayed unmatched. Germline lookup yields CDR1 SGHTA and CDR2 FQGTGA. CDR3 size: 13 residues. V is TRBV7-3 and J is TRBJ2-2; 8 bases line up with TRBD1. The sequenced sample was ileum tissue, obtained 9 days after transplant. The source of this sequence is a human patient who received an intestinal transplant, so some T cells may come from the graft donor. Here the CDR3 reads CASSVRQGGELFF. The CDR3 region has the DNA TGTGCCAGCAGCGTCCGACAGGGGGGGGAGCTGTTTTTT. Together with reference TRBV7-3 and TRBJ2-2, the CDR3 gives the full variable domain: GAGVSQTPSNKVTEKGKYVELRCDPISGHTALYWYRQSLGQGPEFLIYFQGTGAADDSGLPNDRFFAVRPEGSVSTLKIQRTERGDSAVYLCASSVRQGGELFFGEGSRLTVL.